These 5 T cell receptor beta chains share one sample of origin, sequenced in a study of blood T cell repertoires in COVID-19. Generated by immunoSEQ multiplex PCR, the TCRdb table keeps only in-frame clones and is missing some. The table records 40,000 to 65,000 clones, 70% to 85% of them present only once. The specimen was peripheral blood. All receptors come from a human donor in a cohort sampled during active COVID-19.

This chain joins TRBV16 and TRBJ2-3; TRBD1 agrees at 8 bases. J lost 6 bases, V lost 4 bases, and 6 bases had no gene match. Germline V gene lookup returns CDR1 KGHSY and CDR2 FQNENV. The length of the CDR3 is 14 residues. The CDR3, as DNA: TGTGCCAGCAGCCTCCAGGGGGCGGGCGATACGCAGTATTTT. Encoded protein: CASSLQGAGDTQYF. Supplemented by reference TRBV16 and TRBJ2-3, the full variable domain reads GEEVAQTPKHLVRGEGQKAKLYCAPIKGHSYVFWYQQVLKNEFKFLISFQNENVFDETGMPKERFSAKCLPNSPCSLEIQATKLEDSAVYFCASSLQGAGDTQYFGPGTRLTVL.

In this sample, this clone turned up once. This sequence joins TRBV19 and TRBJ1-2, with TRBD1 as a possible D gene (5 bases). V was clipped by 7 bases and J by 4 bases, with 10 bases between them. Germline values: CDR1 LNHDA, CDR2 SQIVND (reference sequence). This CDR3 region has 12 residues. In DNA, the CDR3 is TGTGCCAGTACTGCAGGGATCTATGGCTACACCTTC. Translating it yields CASTAGIYGYTF.

In DNA, the CDR3 is TGTGCCACCAGTGATTCGGACAGGAAAAACATTCAGTACTTC. This codes for CATSDSDRKNIQYF. The V gene is TRBV24-1, the J gene TRBJ2-4, with TRBD1 identical over 7 bases. This CDR3 has 14 amino acids. The germline V gene has CDR1 KGHDR and CDR2 SFDVKD. Trimming removed 2 bases from V and 4 bases from J; junction bases left unmatched: 1.

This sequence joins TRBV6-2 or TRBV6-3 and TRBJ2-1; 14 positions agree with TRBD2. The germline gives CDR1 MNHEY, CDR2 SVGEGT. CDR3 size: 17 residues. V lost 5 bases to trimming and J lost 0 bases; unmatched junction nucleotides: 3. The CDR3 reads CASSKGTSGSSYNEQFF. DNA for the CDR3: TGTGCCAGCAGTAAAGGGACTAGCGGGAGCTCCTACAATGAGCAGTTCTTC.

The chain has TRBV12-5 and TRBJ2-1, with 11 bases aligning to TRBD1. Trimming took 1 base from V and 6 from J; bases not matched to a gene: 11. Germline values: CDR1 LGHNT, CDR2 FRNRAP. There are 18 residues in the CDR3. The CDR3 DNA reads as TGTGCTAGTGGTTTGGCCCTTACCGGGACAGGGGGACCCAATGAGCAGTTCTTC. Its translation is CASGLALTGTGGPNEQFF.